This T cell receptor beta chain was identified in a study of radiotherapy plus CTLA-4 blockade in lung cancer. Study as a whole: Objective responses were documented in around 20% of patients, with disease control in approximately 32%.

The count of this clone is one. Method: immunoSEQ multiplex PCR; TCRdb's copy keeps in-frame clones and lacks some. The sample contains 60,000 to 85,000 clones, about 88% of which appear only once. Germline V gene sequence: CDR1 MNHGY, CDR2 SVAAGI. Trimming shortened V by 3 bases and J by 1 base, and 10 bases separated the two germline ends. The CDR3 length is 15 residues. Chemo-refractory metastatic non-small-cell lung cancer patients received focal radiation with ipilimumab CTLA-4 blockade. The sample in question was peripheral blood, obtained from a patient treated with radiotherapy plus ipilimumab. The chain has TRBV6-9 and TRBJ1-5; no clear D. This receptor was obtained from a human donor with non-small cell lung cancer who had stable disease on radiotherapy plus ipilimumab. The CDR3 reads CASSYRRESNQPQHF. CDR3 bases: TGTGCCAGCAGTTACAGGAGGGAAAGCAATCAGCCCCAGCATTTT.